The clone carrying this TCR beta chain was seen only a few times. Its antigen is not known. These data come from a study of CD8 T cells in ankylosing spondylitis. Regarding the study as a whole: Past research had described some motif variants in reactive arthritis synovial fluid and blood. Roughly eight highly homologous variants made up a TCR beta motif, and this motif appeared characteristic of ankylosing spondylitis blood.

The CDR3 sequence is 14 residues long. Per germline, CDR1 MNHNS and CDR2 SASEGT. Trimming pared 5 bases from V and 7 bases from J, leaving 15 bases between. TCRdb redid the calling of the 5' RACE reads with MiXCR, one entry per CDR3 protein. The sample has a few hundred thousand distinct CDR3 sequences; around 20% are singletons. The sequenced material came from blood, either unsorted or a sorted T cell fraction (not recorded which). The TCR was taken from a female donor with ankylosing spondylitis or in good health (not recorded which). The gene calls are TRBV6-1 and TRBJ2-1, with D unclear. The CDR3 loop is CASSIRNFMNEQFF. The CDR3 nucleotides are TGTGCCAGCAGTATTAGGAACTTTATGAATGAGCAGTTCTTC.